The sequence of this T cell receptor beta chain was determined in a study of blood T cell repertoires in COVID-19. Turning to the study itself: The samples span acute and convalescent COVID-19 from the United States, Italy and Spain.

Germline CDR1 MNHEY, CDR2 SMNVEV (reference sequence). With V trimmed by 9 bases and J by 5 bases, 10 bases remained unmatched. The CDR3 runs 14 residues. Sequenced by immunoSEQ multiplex PCR; TCRdb stores in-frame clones only, minus some. This sample has roughly 220,000 clones; approximately 85% occur once, and the top ten carry around 3%. V and J are TRBV27 and TRBJ2-3; TRBD2 matches at 8 bases. This receptor was obtained from a man aged 45-60 years who had recovered from COVID-19. The sample was peripheral blood. CDR3 region: CASASSGNQDTQYF. The CDR3 nucleotides read TGTGCCAGTGCAAGTAGCGGGAATCAAGATACGCAGTATTTT.